Each of the 6 T cell receptor beta chains below was sequenced from the same sample in a study of blood T cell repertoires in COVID-19. Generated by immunoSEQ multiplex PCR, the TCRdb table keeps only in-frame clones and is missing some. Of approximately 220,000 clones in the sample, approximately 83% are singletons; the top ten hold around 27%. Sequences were obtained from peripheral blood. The source is a man in his forties with acute or convalescent COVID-19.

This sequence joins TRBV18 and TRBJ1-2; D perhaps matches TRBD1 (6 bases). Per the germline V gene, CDR1 is KGHSH and CDR2 is LQKENI. CDR3 length equals 14 residues. Deletions cut 2 bases from V and 12 bases from J, with 19 bases between. CDR3 bases: TGTGCCAGCTCACCAAAAGGGGAAAAGGGGGTTCACACCTTC. Amino acids: CASSPKGEKGVHTF.

The chain carries TRBV18 and TRBJ1-1; D gene uncertain. Germline CDR1 and CDR2: KGHSH and LQKENI. The germline V and J ends were trimmed by 0 bases and 3 bases, with 17 bases remaining between them. The CDR3 covers 17 residues. CDR3 nucleotide sequence: TGTGCCAGCTCACCACCGGTGAGTACCCTCCGGGACACTGAAGCTTTCTTT. Its translation is CASSPPVSTLRDTEAFF.

This clone was seen a handful of times. The chain carries TRBV2 and TRBJ1-5; D remains unclear. This CDR3 has 15 residues. Trimming cost V 7 bases and J 3 bases, with 16 bases left between them. Germline CDR1 and CDR2: SNHLY and FYNNEI. DNA for the CDR3: TGTGCCAGCAAGGCGCGAGGAACGGCCAATCAGCCCCAGCATTTT. It specifies CASKARGTANQPQHF.

The chain uses TRBV19 and TRBJ1-2; D is perhaps TRBD1 (6 bases). The CDR3 spans 14 residues. The V and J ends lost 7 bases and 7 bases respectively, with 19 bases between them. Per the germline V gene, CDR1 is LNHDA and CDR2 is SQIVND (reference sequence). The CDR3 region is CASTMRDIGGGYTF. The CDR3 DNA reads TGTGCCAGTACCATGAGGGACATTGGAGGTGGCTACACCTTC.

The gene calls are TRBV5-6 and TRBJ2-7; 7 positions match TRBD2. CDR3 length: 16 amino acids. CDR1 is SGHDT and CDR2 is YYEEEE in the germline V gene. Trimming cost V 3 bases and J 1 base; bases outside gene matches: 10. The CDR3 is CASSSLGWRGSYEQYF. CDR3 coding DNA: TGTGCCAGCAGCTCATTGGGATGGCGGGGGTCCTACGAGCAGTACTTC.

V gene TRBV18 combines with J gene TRBJ1-1; maybe TRBD1 (5 bases). The CDR3 loop spans 15 amino acids. Germline V gene data show CDR1 as KGHSH and CDR2 as LQKENI. The germline V and J ends were trimmed by 0 bases and 10 bases, with 18 bases remaining between them. CDR3 DNA: TGTGCCAGCTCACCACCCGTGGCAGGGATCAAGGGAGCTTTCTTT. It yields the protein CASSPPVAGIKGAFF.